Given below is one TCR beta chain in context. Other DNA sequences in the sample encode the same CDR3. Some clones are missing from TCRdb's copy, which holds only in-frame ones; the method was immunoSEQ multiplex PCR. The table shows 55,000 to 85,000 clones, with more than 70% occurring only once. The record originates from a study of OX40 agonist ivuxolimab in advanced cancers. V was pared by 5 bases and J by 2 bases, with 7 bases between. The CDR3 extends over 12 amino acids. CDR1 MNHEY and CDR2 SVGAGI come from the germline V gene. The sequenced sample was CD4+ or CD8+ T cells sorted from blood, obtained in a trial of the OX40 agonist ivuxolimab. The receptor comes from an adult with an advanced solid tumor such as melanoma, head and neck, liver or kidney cancer. The V gene is TRBV6-5, the J gene TRBJ2-7; D call uncertain. In DNA, the CDR3 is TGTGCCAGCAGTCCGGGCCCCTACGAGCAGTACTTC. It codes for CASSPGPYEQYF.